Here is one T cell receptor (beta chain) with its context. The antigen this receptor binds is unknown. Per-base qualities were not stored, and no clone one base away is much larger. In the paper's terms, the time point label means: baseline before first vaccination. Samples from vaccinated people were obtained from the UK trials COV001 and COV002, which included a single-blind randomized controlled phase 2/3 trial of AZD1222 (ChAdOx1 nCoV-19) in healthy adults. For TCRbeta chain sequencing, PBMC samples from trial participants were taken at day 0 and at day 28 after the second dose. This sample was taken from a study of T cell responses to AZD1222 COVID-19 vaccine (dated by TCRdb to about 2021). Concerning the study at large: Because spike-specific TCR depth and breadth did not differ between the two schedules, AZD1222 recipients who got a second dose at roughly 4 weeks were pooled with those who got a second dose at roughly 12 weeks. Trial participants were enrolled by age into 18-55, 56-69 and 70-plus year subgroups, with around 140, 26 and 57 TCR-sequenced participants respectively. A total of 240 or so trial participants underwent TCR sequencing, of whom more than 200 had received two doses of AZD1222 and around 26 had received two doses of the MenACWY control vaccine.

At the junction V is shortened by 0 bases and J by 7 bases; bases outside the gene matches: 10. From cysteine to phenylalanine, the CDR3 is 17 amino acids long. The CDR3 DNA has 51 bases and is translated from base 1. The CDR1 and CDR2 encoded by the germline V gene are SGDLS and YYNGEE. The CDR3 regions of human TCRbeta chains were subjected to immunosequencing. Per the source publication's procedure: TCRs in the repertoires were matched against a reference library of SARS-CoV-2-specific TCRs that had been generated with the MIRA antigen-specificity platform. Breadth was defined as the fraction of unique TCRs that were SARS-CoV-2-associated, and depth was defined as the fraction of total T cells that were SARS-CoV-2-associated. Each spike-specific TCR was assigned to its reactive spike region and to a CD4 or CD8 class using the MIRA data. Log10-transformed breadth and depth values were compared by one-way ANOVA with Sidak's multiple comparisons tests. The table comes from immuneACCESS by way of TCRdb, which keeps in-frame sequences with V and J called. Part of the clones is missing from these tables; in studies checked, under half for an unresolved V gene and the rest for unknown reasons. V, J and clone size were drawn from that table, and D and trimming were deduced from the DNA. The sample yields about 55,000 clones; roughly nine tenths were counted once. 3% to 4.5% of the sample belongs to the ten largest clones.

What the authors observed across the whole study: No day 14 peak-response samples were available, so repertoires were characterized only after the peak T cell response. In the small 56-69-year group, the increase in depth fell short of significance, most likely because of low power. Reportedly, close to half of the unique spike-specific TCRs recognized epitopes lying outside the regions that are mutated in the B.1.351 and B.1.1.7 variants. Only 5 to 7 AZD1222 recipients were SARS-CoV-2 seropositive at baseline, limiting conclusions about previously exposed vaccinees. After two AZD1222 doses, both the breadth and the depth of spike-specific TCRs were significantly higher than at day 0 and than in MenACWY recipients. Most participants were white British and females outnumbered males, and the authors suggested that clonal diversity may have been underestimated. The vaccine-associated CD4 TCRs covered the entire spike protein, and the dominant responses fell in regions 160-218 and 743-854.

The sequence was collected from an adult in good health. This chain is built from TRBV9 and TRBJ1-6; the central 7 bases match TRBD1. The specimen was peripheral blood, collected on day 0 of AZD1222 vaccination. The DNA reads TGTGCCAGCAGCGTAGAAGGGGGCCCTTTTGGGAATTCACCCCTCCACTTT. Its protein product is CASSVEGGPFGNSPLHF.